The source of this T cell receptor (beta chain) is a study of T-cell memory formation after mild COVID-19. Study-level points and caveats: Shrinking CD4+ clones resided mostly in CM and EM, and CD8+ ones in EMRA.

MiXCR was run by TCRdb on the 5' RACE reads, yielding one entry per CDR3 protein. Among approximately 200,000 distinct CDR3 sequences listed, approximately 16% were seen once. The germline V gene encodes CDR1 SQVTM and CDR2 ANQGSEA. This CDR3 has 15 amino acids. The V gene end was trimmed by 5 bases and the J gene end by 4 bases; junction bases not matched to a gene: 7. This clonotype was found a few times. The antigen is unknown. V gene TRBV29-1 combines with J gene TRBJ2-7, with TRBD2 matching 14 bases. The source of this sequence is an adult woman who had mild COVID-19 (a few samples of this study predate the infection). Cell type and time point are not known. Sequencing was carried out using PBMCs or a T cell subset sorted from them (not recorded which). CDR3 loop: CSVRGTSGSVYEQYF. The CDR3 DNA reads as TGCAGCGTTCGAGGGACTAGCGGGAGTGTGTACGAGCAGTACTTC.